This note documents a single T cell receptor beta chain sequence. The entry originates in a study of siplizumab effects on memory and regulatory T cells. Assay: immunoSEQ multiplex PCR; the TCRdb copy retains only in-frame clones and omits some. The sample lists about 26,000 clones; 65% to 90% were seen once. The CDR3 covers 18 residues. From germline, CDR1 is MDHEN and CDR2 SYDVKM. The V gene lost 5 bases and the J gene lost 10 bases, with 32 bases spanning the gap. Sequencing was performed on memory CD4+ T cells sorted from blood. This receptor was identified in a human donor in good health. The gene calls are TRBV28 and TRBJ2-5; D possibly uses TRBD1 or TRBD2 (6 bases each). The CDR3 is CASSPEGKRGEGGEDQYF. The DNA for the CDR3 is TGTGCCAGCAGTCCCGAAGGGAAGAGGGGGGAAGGAGGGGAAGACCAGTACTTC.